These T cell receptor beta chains were read from a single sample in a study of cytomegalovirus exposure and HLA in healthy donors. Generated by immunoSEQ multiplex PCR, the TCRdb table keeps only in-frame clones and is missing some. The sample has some 180,000 clones; about 80% are singletons. The sample comprised PBMCs. These TCRs come from a woman in her thirties in good health and CMV-seronegative. Each CDR3 is given with its conserved first and last residue. The D gene is left open where the match is weak. The size entry is marked missing in some rows and otherwise reads once, few, many or a size class.

J: TRBJ2-1; V: TRBV30; D: -; size: -; CDR3: CAWRAQGQFYNEQFF; DNA: TGTGCCTGGAGGGCCCAGGGGCAGTTCTACAATGAGCAGTTCTTC
J: TRBJ2-2; V: TRBV10-1; D: TRBD2; size: -; CDR3: CASSAGGAGELFF; DNA: TGCGCCAGCAGTGCCGGGGGGGCCGGGGAGCTGTTTTTT
J: TRBJ2-7; V: TRBV13; D: TRBD1; size: -; CDR3: CASSLGDRGYEQYF; DNA: TGTGCCAGCAGCTTAGGGGACAGGGGCTACGAGCAGTACTTC
J: TRBJ2-6; V: TRBV11-2; D: -; size: -; CDR3: CASSLVTGANVLTF; DNA: TGTGCCAGCAGCTTAGTAACTGGGGCCAACGTCCTGACTTTC
J: TRBJ2-7; V: TRBV6-5; D: TRBD1; size: -; CDR3: CASSYYRGSYEQYF; DNA: TGTGCCAGCAGTTATTACAGGGGTTCCTACGAGCAGTACTTC
J: TRBJ2-7; V: TRBV10-2; D: TRBD1; size: -; CDR3: CASSVANLQGARPYEQYF; DNA: TGCGCCAGCAGTGTAGCAAATTTACAGGGGGCCCGACCCTACGAGCAGTACTTC
J: TRBJ2-4; V: TRBV6-6; D: -; size: -; CDR3: CASRPPLVLAKNIQYF; DNA: TGTGCCAGCAGGCCCCCACTGGTACTAGCCAAAAACATTCAGTACTTC
J: TRBJ1-2; V: TRBV6-5; D: TRBD1; size: -; CDR3: CASSKYDRDGYTF; DNA: TGTGCCAGCTCCAAATACGACAGGGACGGCTACACCTTC
J: TRBJ1-1; V: TRBV19; D: TRBD1; size: -; CDR3: CASSIVDGRQGRAEAFF; DNA: TGTGCCAGTAGTATAGTAGACGGAAGACAGGGTCGGGCTGAAGCTTTCTTT
J: TRBJ2-1; V: TRBV6-5; D: -; size: -; CDR3: CASSNLGYNEQFF; DNA: TGTGCCAGCAGCAATCTAGGCTACAATGAGCAGTTCTTC
J: TRBJ1-1; V: TRBV11-1; D: -; size: few; CDR3: CASSLGGLGTEAFF; DNA: TGTGCCAGCAGCTTAGGAGGGCTGGGCACTGAAGCTTTCTTT
J: TRBJ2-5; V: TRBV2; D: TRBD2; size: -; CDR3: CASSGRTSGVIQETQYF; DNA: TGTGCCAGCAGTGGAAGGACTAGCGGTGTTATCCAAGAGACCCAGTACTTC
J: TRBJ1-1; V: TRBV6-6; D: -; size: -; CDR3: CASSYSRPTGGEAFF; DNA: TGTGCCAGCAGTTACTCGAGACCCACGGGGGGTGAAGCTTTCTTT
J: TRBJ2-1; V: TRBV9; D: -; size: -; CDR3: CASSPGGLSSYNEQFF; DNA: TGTGCCAGCAGTCCCGGGGGGCTGAGCTCCTACAATGAGCAGTTCTTC
J: TRBJ1-2; V: TRBV5-1; D: TRBD1; size: few; CDR3: CASSTDRGMYGYTF; DNA: TGCGCCAGCAGCACGGACAGGGGGATGTATGGCTACACCTTC
J: TRBJ2-5; V: TRBV27; D: -; size: -; CDR3: CASSLYSLETQYF; DNA: TGTGCCAGCAGTTTATACAGCCTAGAGACCCAGTACTTC
J: TRBJ2-3; V: TRBV6-4; D: TRBD1; size: -; CDR3: CASSDSDRDTQYF; DNA: TGTGCCAGCAGTGACTCGGACAGGGATACGCAGTATTTT
J: TRBJ1-1; V: TRBV6-6; D: TRBD1; size: -; CDR3: CASSPRGRTEAFF; DNA: TGTGCCAGCAGTCCCAGGGGGCGGACTGAAGCTTTCTTT
J: TRBJ2-3; V: TRBV10-2; D: -; size: few; CDR3: CASSQNRDSGFLDTQYF; DNA: TGCGCCAGCAGTCAAAACCGGGACTCTGGTTTTTTAGATACGCAGTATTTT
J: TRBJ2-7; V: TRBV10-3; D: -; size: -; CDR3: CAISESTRETPYEQYF; DNA: TGTGCCATCAGTGAGTCGACTAGGGAAACTCCCTACGAGCAGTACTTC
J: TRBJ2-7; V: TRBV9; D: -; size: -; CDR3: CASSPRGRNEQYF; DNA: TGTGCCAGCAGCCCGCGGGGCCGTAACGAGCAGTACTTC
J: TRBJ1-1; V: TRBV30; D: -; size: -; CDR3: CACPSRVNTEAFF; DNA: TGTGCCTGCCCCTCCCGGGTGAACACTGAAGCTTTCTTT
J: TRBJ2-3; V: TRBV4-1; D: TRBD2; size: once; CDR3: CASSPIGGRSTDTQYF; DNA: TGCGCCAGCAGCCCGATCGGCGGGAGAAGCACAGATACGCAGTATTTT
J: TRBJ1-2; V: TRBV11-2; D: -; size: -; CDR3: CASSRSAHRDGYTF; DNA: TGTGCCAGCAGCCGTTCGGCGCACAGGGATGGCTACACCTTC
J: TRBJ2-2; V: TRBV10-3; D: -; size: few; CDR3: CAISDGAGVNTGELFF; DNA: TGTGCCATCAGTGATGGGGCAGGGGTGAACACCGGGGAGCTGTTTTTT
J: TRBJ2-2; V: TRBV18; D: -; size: -; CDR3: CASSPGQYTGELFF; DNA: TGTGCCAGCTCACCAGGACAGTACACCGGGGAGCTGTTTTTT
J: TRBJ1-5; V: TRBV9; D: TRBD1; size: -; CDR3: CASSRDRGINQPQHF; DNA: TGTGCCAGCAGCCGAGACAGGGGTATCAATCAGCCCCAGCATTTT
J: TRBJ2-7; V: TRBV14; D: TRBD2; size: -; CDR3: CASSHLGGHYEQYF; DNA: TGTGCCAGCAGCCACTTGGGAGGGCACTACGAGCAGTACTTC
J: TRBJ2-7; V: TRBV2; D: TRBD1; size: -; CDR3: CASILTKGQGGEQYF; DNA: TGTGCCAGCATTCTAACGAAGGGACAGGGAGGCGAGCAGTACTTC
J: TRBJ1-1; V: TRBV11-3; D: -; size: -; CDR3: CASSLGGTNTEAFF; DNA: TGTGCCAGCAGCTTAGGGGGCACGAACACTGAAGCTTTCTTT
J: TRBJ1-2; V: TRBV15; D: -; size: few; CDR3: CAVRPGIANYGYTF; DNA: TGTGCCGTCCGGCCAGGGATTGCTAACTATGGCTACACCTTC
J: TRBJ2-2; V: TRBV6-5; D: -; size: -; CDR3: CASSYGQGSGELFF; DNA: TGTGCCAGCAGTTACGGCCAGGGGTCCGGGGAGCTGTTTTTT
J: TRBJ2-3; V: TRBV5-1; D: TRBD2; size: -; CDR3: CASSLGRGFSTDTQYF; DNA: TGCGCCAGCAGCTTGGGGCGGGGGTTCTCCACAGATACGCAGTATTTT
J: TRBJ2-4; V: TRBV7-8; D: -; size: -; CDR3: CASSVTVAKNIQYF; DNA: TGTGCCAGCAGCGTGACAGTAGCCAAAAACATTCAGTACTTC
J: TRBJ1-1; V: TRBV5-3; D: -; size: -; CDR3: CARSSYRRAEAFF; DNA: TGTGCCAGAAGCTCGTACCGTCGAGCTGAAGCTTTCTTT
J: TRBJ2-3; V: TRBV7-2; D: -; size: -; CDR3: CASHVGPSTDTQYF; DNA: TGTGCCAGTCACGTGGGGCCGAGCACAGATACGCAGTATTTT
J: TRBJ1-5; V: TRBV27; D: -; size: -; CDR3: CASSLRGSNQPQHF; DNA: TGTGCCAGCAGTTTACGGGGGAGCAATCAGCCCCAGCATTTT
J: TRBJ1-5; V: TRBV27; D: TRBD1; size: -; CDR3: CASSLSGGPQHF; DNA: TGTGCCAGCAGTCTCTCAGGGGGGCCCCAGCATTTT
J: TRBJ2-5; V: TRBV29-1; D: -; size: -; CDR3: CSVNRDIQETQYF; DNA: TGCAGCGTTAACCGGGACATTCAAGAGACCCAGTACTTC
J: TRBJ1-6; V: TRBV27; D: -; size: few; CDR3: CASRTTGDSPLHF; DNA: TGTGCCAGCAGGACGACAGGTGATTCACCCCTCCACTTT
J: TRBJ1-3; V: TRBV12-5; D: TRBD1; size: -; CDR3: CASGLVIWNGDSYSGNTIYF; DNA: TGTGCTAGTGGTTTGGTTATCTGGAACGGGGACAGCTACTCTGGAAACACCATATATTTT
J: TRBJ2-1; V: TRBV5-5; D: -; size: -; CDR3: CASSFGPDNSYNEQFF; DNA: TGTGCCAGCAGCTTTGGGCCCGACAACTCCTACAATGAGCAGTTCTTC
J: TRBJ1-5; V: TRBV15; D: TRBD1; size: -; CDR3: CATSRDRTGILSNQPQHF; DNA: TGTGCCACCAGCAGAGACAGGACAGGGATCCTTAGCAATCAGCCCCAGCATTTT